This T cell receptor (beta chain) was profiled in a study of regulatory T cells in long-lasting Graves disease. This clonotype came up many times. Its antigen is unknown. Library construction for TCR beta used iRepertoire HTBI primers and Arm-PCR of CDR3 regions. TCRdb re-called the multiplex PCR reads with MiXCR, one entry per CDR3 protein. The table shows about 470,000 distinct CDR3 sequences, with under 25% occurring only once. Notes on the study in general: Comparison showed that persistent patients shared more public clonotypes (over 2,500) than new patients (966).

Germline V gene lookup returns CDR1 SEHNR and CDR2 FQNEAQ (reference sequence). The CDR3 spans 13 residues. Trimming pared 5 bases from V and 5 bases from J, leaving 13 bases between. Time point denoted: persistent/refractory GD, antithyroid drugs over 5 years with positive TRAb. The TCR library was prepared using RNA isolated from PBMCs. Patients with Graves' disease were diagnosed by American Thyroid Association guidelines. This TCR was recovered from a female donor with Graves disease. The sequencing used peripheral blood mononuclear cells (PBMCs), collected when the disease was refractory, from a patient treated with antithyroid drugs. V is TRBV7-9 and J is TRBJ2-7; the D gene is possibly TRBD2 (5 bases). CDR3 region: CASSQSGEHEQYF. The CDR3 DNA sequence: TGTGCCAGCAGCCAATCCGGGGAACACGAGCAGTACTTC.